This is a list of T cell receptor beta chains from one sample in a study of blood T cells in healthy people across ages. TCRdb re-called the 5' RACE reads through MiXCR, storing one row per CDR3 protein. The sample includes roughly 930,000 distinct CDR3 sequences, around 46% seen only once; the top ten take around 15%. The source material was blood. The source is a man between 25 and 39 years old in good health. CDR3s include the opening cysteine and the closing phenylalanine or tryptophan. D genes are given only for firm matches. Size is stated for part of the rows, as once, few or many counts, or as a class when the clone is expanded.

cdr3_nt cdr3_aa j_call v_call clone_size d_call
TGCGCCAGCAGCCAGAGCAGGGGCGAACCCCTCCACTTT CASSQSRGEPLHF TRBJ1-6 TRBV4-1 NA NA
TGTGCCAGCAGTTTAAACAGTATGAACACTGAAGCTTTCTTT CASSLNSMNTEAFF TRBJ1-1 TRBV12-3/TRBV12-4 NA NA
TGTGCCAGCAGTGAATTAGGTCAGCCCCAGCATTTT CASSELGQPQHF TRBJ1-5 TRBV25-1 few NA
TGTGCCAGCAGTGAAATGGGACTAGGGAGCTCCTACAATGAGCAGTTCTTC CASSEMGLGSSYNEQFF TRBJ2-1 TRBV2 NA TRBD2
TGCGCCAGCAGTGAACAGGGTCATATCTATGGCTACACCTTC CASSEQGHIYGYTF TRBJ1-2 TRBV10-2 NA NA
TGTGCCAGCAGTGGCTCCGCTAGCGGGGGGCGTCTTCGGGAGCAGTTCTTC CASSGSASGGRLREQFF TRBJ2-1 TRBV6-2/TRBV6-3 NA TRBD2
TGTGCCAGCAGCGTAACAGGACTCGCAACTAATGAAAAACTGTTTTTT CASSVTGLATNEKLFF TRBJ1-4 TRBV9 NA NA
TGCGCCAGCAGCCTGGTAGCGGGGGGGGGCTCCTACAATGAGCAGTTCTTC CASSLVAGGGSYNEQFF TRBJ2-1 TRBV4-1 NA TRBD2
TGTGCCAGCACGAGACTGTCTACCCAAGAGACCCAGTACTTC CASTRLSTQETQYF TRBJ2-5 TRBV6-2/TRBV6-3 NA NA
TGCAGTGCTTACAGGGGCGACCGCCACTTGTCCCAGTACTTC CSAYRGDRHLSQYF TRBJ2-5 TRBV20-1 many TRBD1
TGTGCCAGCCGACCGGGGTGGAGAGACAACAATGAGCAGTTCTTC CASRPGWRDNNEQFF TRBJ2-1 TRBV12-3/TRBV12-4 NA NA
TGTGCCAGCCGACTCCAGAGGGGGCTTAACGAGCAGTACTTC CASRLQRGLNEQYF TRBJ2-7 TRBV27 NA TRBD1
TGTGCCAGCAGCCGGGACAGGGCTGACTATGGCTACACCTTC CASSRDRADYGYTF TRBJ1-2 TRBV3-1 few TRBD1
TGTGCCAGCACCACTTTTGACGATGGCTACACCTTC CASTTFDDGYTF TRBJ1-2 TRBV2 NA NA
TGTGCCAGCAGTTTGCAAGGCGGGGGGGTCGATGAGCAGTTCTTC CASSLQGGGVDEQFF TRBJ2-1 TRBV12-3/TRBV12-4 few TRBD2
TGTGCCAGCTCAGCCTCACAGGGAAGCTTCACTGAAGCTTTCTTT CASSASQGSFTEAFF TRBJ1-1 TRBV18 few NA
TGTGCCAGCAGCTTCGGTTTAGGGAGGACGCCTGAGACCCAGTACTTC CASSFGLGRTPETQYF TRBJ2-5 TRBV7-2 few NA
TGCGCCAGCAGCTTGACAGGGATGTTAACAGATACGCAGTATTTT CASSLTGMLTDTQYF TRBJ2-3 TRBV5-1 few NA